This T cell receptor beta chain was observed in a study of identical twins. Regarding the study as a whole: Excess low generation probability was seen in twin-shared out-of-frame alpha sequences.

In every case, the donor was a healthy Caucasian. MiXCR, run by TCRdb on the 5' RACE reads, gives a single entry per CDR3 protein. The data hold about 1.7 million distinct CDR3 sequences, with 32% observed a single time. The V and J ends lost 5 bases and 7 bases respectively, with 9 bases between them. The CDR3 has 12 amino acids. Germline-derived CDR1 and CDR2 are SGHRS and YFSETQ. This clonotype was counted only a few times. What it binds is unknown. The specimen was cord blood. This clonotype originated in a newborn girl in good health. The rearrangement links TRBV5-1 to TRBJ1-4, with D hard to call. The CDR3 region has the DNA TGCGCCAGCAGATCCTCCGGTGAAAAACTGTTTTTT. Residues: CASRSSGEKLFF.